Listed here are 28 T cell receptor beta chains from one sample, sequenced in a study of beta chain features in type 1 diabetes. Study-wide points: TCRB CDR3 length was moderately but significantly reduced in all four CD4+ subsets of Type 1 diabetes patients.

These TCRs' antigens remain unknown. Since all of the isolated RNA was reverse transcribed, expressed TCRB transcripts were what got sequenced. The protocol was immunoSEQ multiplex PCR, while the TCRdb copy is restricted to in-frame clones and leaves out a portion. The sample records 600,000 to 700,000 clones, roughly 12% being singletons. The material sequenced was naive CD4+ T cells from blood. These receptors were taken from a man aged 25-45 years with type 1 diabetes.

The chain carries TRBV11-1 and TRBJ2-7; 10 positions agree with TRBD1. Trimming at V came to 5 bases and at J to 6 bases, leaving 10 bases not matched to a gene. Germline CDR1 reads SGHAT; CDR2 reads FQDESV (reference sequence). The CDR3 extends over 15 amino acids. CDR3 residues: CASSRVSGQGREQYF. CDR3 nucleotide sequence: TGTGCCAGCAGCCGTGTATCGGGACAGGGGCGCGAGCAGTACTTC.

V usage is TRBV11-2 and J usage is TRBJ2-1; 8 bases are a match to TRBD2. The CDR3 runs to 16 residues. The V gene end was trimmed by 1 base and the J gene end by 8 bases; junction bases not matched to a gene: 10. Germline values: CDR1 SGHAT, CDR2 FQNNGV. The CDR3 is CASSLAASGFSDEQFF. The CDR3 DNA reads TGTGCCAGCAGCTTAGCGGCTAGCGGGTTTTCCGATGAGCAGTTCTTC.

The chain combines TRBV7-9 with TRBJ1-3; D gene ambiguous. Germline CDR1 is SEHNR and CDR2 is FQNEAQ (reference sequence). V dropped 5 bases and J dropped 0 bases, with 5 bases sitting between them. This CDR3 has 13 amino acids. DNA for the CDR3: TGTGCCAGCAGCCGCGTCTCTGGAAACACCATATATTTT. Amino acids: CASSRVSGNTIYF.

This clone was seen a handful of times. V and J are TRBV9 and TRBJ2-7; D is possibly TRBD2 (5 bases). The CDR3 has 14 amino acids. Germline lookup yields CDR1 SGDLS and CDR2 YYNGEE. V lost 0 bases and J 3 bases, leaving 10 bases between the germline ends. Written as DNA, the CDR3 is TGTGCCAGCAGCGTAGGAGGAGGTTACTACGAGCAGTACTTC. It codes for CASSVGGGYYEQYF.

This clone was recorded a few times. The chain joins TRBV4-1 to TRBJ2-7; no clear D gene. CDR1 and CDR2 (germline): MGHRA, YSYEKL. There are 14 residues in the CDR3. V was trimmed by 0 bases and J by 8 bases, leaving 14 bases between them. DNA of the CDR3: TGCGCCAGCAGCCAAGATCCAGAGGCAGAGAAGCAGTACTTC. As protein: CASSQDPEAEKQYF.

The chain links TRBV25-1 to TRBJ1-1; 7 bases agree with TRBD1. Trimming at V came to 2 bases and at J to 1 base, leaving 4 bases not matched to a gene. This CDR3 comprises 15 residues. The germline V gene encodes CDR1 MGHDK and CDR2 SYGVNS. In DNA form, the CDR3 reads TGTGCCAGCAGTGAAACAACAGGGGCGAACACTGAAGCTTTCTTT. Protein sequence: CASSETTGANTEAFF. Looking up the rest from reference TRBV25-1 and TRBJ1-1 gives the full variable domain: EADIYQTPRYLVIGTGKKITLECSQTMGHDKMYWYQQDPGMELHLIHYSYGVNSTEKGDLSSESTVSRIRTEHFPLTLESARPSHTSQYLCASSETTGANTEAFFGQGTRLTVV.

V and J are TRBV25-1 and TRBJ1-1, with a tentative D call TRBD1 (5 bases). The length of the CDR3 is 13 residues. V lost 5 bases and J 4 bases, leaving 11 bases between the germline ends. Germline assignment: CDR1 MGHDK and CDR2 SYGVNS. In nucleotides, the CDR3 is TGTGCCAGCAGTATGACAGCCTCCACTGAAGCTTTCTTT. Translating gives CASSMTASTEAFF.

In its sample, this clone was seen a few times. This chain joins TRBV29-1 and TRBJ2-5; no reliable D call. V lost 6 bases and J 4 bases, leaving 9 bases between the germline ends. CDR3 length: 11 residues. CDR1 and CDR2 (germline): SQVTM, ANQGSEA. CDR3 in DNA: TGCAGCGTAACCCTGCTAGAGACCCAGTACTTC. Translation: CSVTLLETQYF.

The gene calls are TRBV10-1 and TRBJ1-3, with D possibly matching TRBD1 (6 bases). The CDR3 is 14 amino acids. Germline CDR1 reads WNHNN; CDR2 reads SYGVQD (reference sequence). Trimming took off 2 bases at V and 2 bases at J, with 7 bases between the two ends. The chain's CDR3 is CASSERDTGNTIYF. The CDR3 DNA reads TGCGCCAGCAGTGAGCGGGACACTGGAAACACCATATATTTT.

This clone was observed a few times. V and J are TRBV2 and TRBJ1-5; D might be TRBD1 (6 bases). V was cut by 2 bases and J by 4 bases, with 9 bases left in between. The CDR3 sequence is 14 residues long. Germline lookup yields CDR1 SNHLY and CDR2 FYNNEI. CDR3 protein: CASSEIGTNQPQHF. As DNA, the CDR3 is TGTGCCAGCAGTGAAATAGGGACAAATCAGCCCCAGCATTTT.

This chain uses TRBV13 with TRBJ1-4; 8 bases are a match to TRBD1. J was trimmed by 8 bases and V by 5 bases; bases with no gene match: 4. The CDR3 runs 13 residues. From germline, CDR1 is PRHDT and CDR2 FYEKMQ (reference sequence). CDR3 DNA sequence: TGTGCCAGCAGCCCGGGGGACAGGGAAAAACTGTTTTTT. The encoded protein is CASSPGDREKLFF.

CDR3 DNA sequence: TGTGCCAGCAGCCCGGATGGCGGGCGCGCCTACGAGCAGTACTTC. Residues: CASSPDGGRAYEQYF. The V and J genes are TRBV5-4 and TRBJ2-7; TRBD2 might be the D (5 bases). Trimming shortened V by 4 bases and J by 2 bases, and 16 bases separated the two germline ends. The CDR3 has 15 amino acids. Germline-derived CDR1 and CDR2 are SGHNT and YYREEE (reference sequence).

CDR3 nucleotide sequence: TGTGCCAGCTCACCACCGGGGGGCACAGATACGCAGTATTTT. It translates to CASSPPGGTDTQYF. The rearrangement uses TRBV18 and TRBJ2-3; D may be TRBD1 or TRBD2 (5 bases each). Germline V lookup: CDR1 KGHSH, CDR2 LQKENI. The V gene lost 0 bases and the J gene lost 1 base, with 5 bases spanning the gap. The CDR3 sequence is 14 residues long.

This clone was detected a few times. CDR3 coding DNA: TGTGCCAGCAGCGTCGGGGGTACGCAGTATTTT. It encodes CASSVGGTQYF. This chain joins TRBV9 and TRBJ2-3, with D tentatively TRBD2 (6 bases). In germline, CDR1 is SGDLS, CDR2 YYNGEE. The ends were cut back, 2 bases at V and 8 bases at J, with 6 bases in the middle. The CDR3 extends over 11 amino acids.

This clone was seen more than once but under ten times. V gene TRBV30 combines with J gene TRBJ2-1; 10 positions agree with TRBD2. V dropped 1 base and J dropped 3; count of bases not matched to a gene: 3. Looked up from germline, CDR1 is GTSNPN and CDR2 is SVGIG (reference sequence). The CDR3 sequence is 15 residues long. The DNA for the CDR3 is TGTGCCTGGAGTGAACTAGCGGGGAGCTACAATGAGCAGTTCTTC. Its translation: CAWSELAGSYNEQFF.

The J gene is TRBJ2-4, the V gene TRBV9; 9 bases are a match to TRBD1. This CDR3 contains 16 residues. Germline V gene lookup returns CDR1 SGDLS and CDR2 YYNGEE. V gave up 2 bases and J gave up 3 bases; unmatched junction bases: 6. Written as DNA, the CDR3 is TGTGCCAGCAGCGTTACAGGGGGCTCGGGCAAAAACATTCAGTACTTC. Translating it yields CASSVTGGSGKNIQYF.

The table lists this clone with a few counts. The chain is built from TRBV18 and TRBJ1-1; 7 bases fit TRBD1. Germline CDR1 KGHSH, CDR2 LQKENI. Trimming took 5 bases from V and 1 from J; bases not matched to a gene: 7. There are 15 residues in the CDR3. The CDR3 loop is CASSYTGDRNTEAFF. DNA of the CDR3: TGTGCCAGCTCATATACAGGGGATCGGAACACTGAAGCTTTCTTT.

This clone has at least ten counts. The J gene is TRBJ2-6, the V gene TRBV28, with 7 positions matching TRBD1. The CDR3 consists of 15 residues. J gave up 4 bases and V 4 bases, and 4 bases lay outside the gene matches. CDR1 and CDR2 from the germline V gene are MDHEN and SYDVKM. CDR3 loop: CASSSQGTGANVLTF. The CDR3 DNA is TGTGCCAGCAGTTCACAGGGGACGGGGGCCAACGTCCTGACTTTC.

This clone was seen a single time. The J gene is TRBJ2-3, the V gene TRBV9; D might be TRBD1 (6 bases). Between the trimmed V and J ends, which lost 3 bases and 7 bases, there was a span of 18 bases. This CDR3 is built from 15 residues. Germline V gene lookup returns CDR1 SGDLS and CDR2 YYNGEE. The DNA for the CDR3 is TGTGCCAGCAGCGCGCCGGGGCAGGGGCCGAATACGCAGTATTTT. Translated: CASSAPGQGPNTQYF.

V usage is TRBV15 and J usage is TRBJ1-5; D call uncertain. The CDR3 length is 15 residues. Germline V gene lookup returns CDR1 LNHNV and CDR2 YYDKDF (reference sequence). The ends were cut back, 0 bases at V and 5 bases at J, with 11 bases in the middle. The DNA for the CDR3 is TGTGCCACCAGCAGAGAGACAAGTTCCTATCAGCCCCAGCATTTT. Its protein product is CATSRETSSYQPQHF.

This clone appeared a few times. This chain joins TRBV7-9 and TRBJ2-3, with 8 nucleotides matching TRBD2. The V and J ends lost 4 bases and 0 bases, in that order; junction bases with no gene match: 6. Germline V CDR1 and CDR2: SEHNR, FQNEAQ (reference sequence). The CDR3 sequence is 16 residues long. This chain's CDR3 is CASSSGASGSTDTQYF. The CDR3 DNA reads TGTGCCAGCAGCTCGGGGGCTAGCGGGAGCACAGATACGCAGTATTTT.

J is TRBJ2-7 and V is TRBV6-5; 10 bases match TRBD1. Germline V gene lookup returns CDR1 MNHEY and CDR2 SVGAGI. V lost 5 bases and J lost 3; bases outside the gene matches: 4. This CDR3 has 14 amino acids. CDR3 sequence (DNA): TGTGCCAGCAGTGACCGGGACAGGGGCTACGAGCAGTACTTC. It translates to CASSDRDRGYEQYF.

This clone was recorded a few times. The gene calls are TRBV10-3 and TRBJ2-3; TRBD1 matches 8 bases. Germline assignment: CDR1 ENHRY and CDR2 SYGVKD. Germline trimming cut 8 bases from V and 1 base from J; bases unmatched to any gene: 5. This CDR3 is 14 amino acids long. As DNA, the CDR3 is TGTGCCATCCTCGACAGGGGCGGCACAGATACGCAGTATTTT. Translating gives CAILDRGGTDTQYF.

This clone has a handful of counts. The V and J genes are TRBV28 and TRBJ1-2, with D perhaps matching TRBD1 (5 bases). CDR1 and CDR2 from the germline V gene are MDHEN and SYDVKM. The CDR3 is made up of 16 amino acids. V shed 2 bases and J shed 4 bases, with 17 bases lying between them. CDR3 amino acids: CASSLGGGRPVYGYTF. Written as DNA, the CDR3 is TGTGCCAGCAGTTTAGGGGGAGGCCGCCCCGTCTATGGCTACACCTTC.

This chain links TRBV4-2 with TRBJ2-3, with D perhaps matching TRBD2 (6 bases). Germline CDR1 reads LGHNA; CDR2 reads YNFKEQ. CDR3 size: 16 residues. Trimming cost V 0 bases and J 3 bases, with 13 bases left between them. CDR3 protein: CASSQDSGADTDTQYF. CDR3 sequence (DNA): TGTGCCAGCAGCCAAGATTCGGGAGCAGATACAGATACGCAGTATTTT.

The V and J genes are TRBV9 and TRBJ2-7; perhaps TRBD1 as D (7 bases). V was pared by 0 bases and J by 2 bases, with 12 bases between. The CDR3 length is 15 residues. The germline V gene has CDR1 SGDLS and CDR2 YYNGEE. In nucleotides, the CDR3 is TGTGCCAGCAGCGTAGGGGCGGGACAGACCTACGAGCAGTACTTC. This codes for CASSVGAGQTYEQYF.

This chain links TRBV5-6 with TRBJ2-3, with a tentative D call TRBD2 (5 bases). V shed 4 bases and J shed 4 bases, with 19 bases lying between them. CDR1 is SGHDT and CDR2 is YYEEEE in the germline V gene. The CDR3 sequence is 16 residues long. In nucleotides, the CDR3 is TGTGCCAGCAGCGGCGGGTGGCCCGTCGAGGCAGATACGCAGTATTTT. Its translation is CASSGGWPVEADTQYF.

This clone was seen only a few times. The chain links TRBV14 to TRBJ1-4; the D gene is possibly TRBD1 (5 bases). CDR1 SGHDN and CDR2 FVKESK come from the germline V gene. V lost 4 bases, J lost 2 bases, and 14 bases lay in between. The CDR3 covers 16 residues. The CDR3 DNA reads TGTGCCAGCAGCCCCGTCTCGGGGGAGACTAATGAAAAACTGTTTTTT. This gives the protein CASSPVSGETNEKLFF.